The entry below describes one TCR beta chain. This sample stems from a study of blood T cell repertoires in COVID-19. The wider study: Sites in the United States, Italy and Spain provided acute and convalescent COVID-19 samples. T cells, B-cell-depleted T cells, or PBMCs supplied cDNA or gDNA.

Under the authors' procedure: Researchers report that nucleated cell counts were estimated from reference gene primer amplification. Clones were read by immunoSEQ multiplex PCR, and TCRdb kept only the in-frame ones, dropping some. That table supplies the V and J calls and clone size; D and trimming were determined from the DNA. The table shows roughly 170,000 clones, with around 90% occurring only once. This TCR was sampled from a man aged 35 to 55 with active or convalescent COVID-19. Sequenced sample: peripheral blood.

The CDR3 loop is CASSLGVYQPQHF. The CDR3 DNA sequence: TGTGCCAGCAGTTTGGGAGTGTATCAGCCCCAGCATTTT. The chain has TRBV12-3 or TRBV12-4 and TRBJ1-5, with unresolved D. The CDR3 consists of 13 residues. The V gene lost 3 bases and the J gene lost 5 bases, with 8 bases spanning the gap.